The next 29 T cell receptor beta chains were all read from a single sample in a study of T cell responses to AZD1222 COVID-19 vaccine. Here immunoSEQ multiplex PCR was the method, and the copy in TCRdb shows in-frame clones only, minus some. The data contain 100,000 to 150,000 clones, approximately 94% of them singletons. The sequencing used peripheral blood, collected on day 0 of AZD1222 vaccination. The receptor set was obtained from an adult in good health.

The J gene is TRBJ1-6, the V gene TRBV19; D gene ambiguous. CDR1 LNHDA and CDR2 SQIVND come from the germline V gene (reference sequence). The V and J ends lost 11 bases and 4 bases respectively, with 15 bases between them. The CDR3 contains 14 residues. The CDR3 DNA reads as TGTGCCGCCGGTCGGCAGACTTATAATTCACCCCTCCACTTT. Encoded protein: CAAGRQTYNSPLHF.

V gene TRBV5-1 combines with J gene TRBJ1-1; possibly TRBD1 for D (5 bases). V lost 4 bases and J lost 1, with 11 bases in between. The CDR3 covers 14 residues. The germline gives CDR1 SGHRS, CDR2 YFSETQ. CDR3 region: CASSVQTENTEAFF. CDR3 DNA: TGCGCCAGCAGCGTTCAGACAGAGAACACTGAAGCTTTCTTT.

This clone was recorded only once. The chain recombines TRBV15 with TRBJ2-1, with 12 bases aligning to TRBD2. V trimming: 5 bases; J trimming: 12 bases; junction bases outside the gene matches: 11. The CDR3 has 15 residues. Germline loops: CDR1 LNHNV, CDR2 YYDKDF (reference sequence). CDR3 sequence: CATSGGLAGGVRQFF. CDR3 in DNA: TGTGCCACCAGCGGTGGGCTAGCGGGAGGGGTTCGGCAGTTCTTC.

V is TRBV7-9 and J is TRBJ2-1, with 12 nucleotides matching TRBD2. Looked up from germline, CDR1 is SEHNR and CDR2 is FQNEAQ (reference sequence). This CDR3 has 17 residues. V was pared by 3 bases and J by 3 bases, with 6 bases of the junction left unmatched. The DNA for the CDR3 is TGTGCCAGCAGCTTCTGGACTAGCGGGAACAACTACAATGAGCAGTTCTTC. Protein product: CASSFWTSGNNYNEQFF.

This chain uses TRBV18 with TRBJ1-2; a weak D match, TRBD1 (5 bases). The CDR3 sequence is 16 residues long. Trimming removed 3 bases at V and 6 bases at J, with 20 bases between. The germline V gene encodes CDR1 KGHSH and CDR2 LQKENI. The CDR3 loop reads CASSPGGGFRVDGYTF. The DNA of the CDR3 is TGTGCCAGCTCACCTGGTGGGGGTTTCCGAGTCGATGGCTACACCTTC.

The chain has TRBV3-1 (or the pseudogene TRBV3-2) and TRBJ1-3; D unresolved. CDR1 and CDR2 from the germline V gene are LGHDT and YNNKEL (reference sequence). This CDR3 is built from 14 residues. Trimming removed 1 base from V and 3 bases from J, with 7 bases in between. This CDR3 is CASSQGLRGNTIYF. For the CDR3, the DNA is TGTGCCAGCAGCCAAGGCCTCCGTGGAAACACCATATATTTT.

The chain couples TRBV5-6 to TRBJ1-1; 8 bases are a match to TRBD1. Germline assignment: CDR1 SGHDT and CDR2 YYEEEE. The CDR3 is made up of 15 amino acids. V shed 1 base, J shed 4 bases, and the junction held 6 bases outside the gene matches. CDR3 residues: CASSLLGQGGTEAFF. The DNA for the CDR3 is TGTGCCAGCAGCTTGTTAGGACAGGGCGGCACTGAAGCTTTCTTT.

The chain couples TRBV5-4 to TRBJ1-6; D possibly corresponds to TRBD1 (5 bases). The CDR3 is 17 amino acids. The germline V and J ends were trimmed by 3 bases and 3 bases, with 16 bases remaining between them. Germline V gene sequence: CDR1 SGHNT, CDR2 YYREEE (reference sequence). This chain's CDR3 is CASSSTSGGSYNSPLHF. CDR3 DNA: TGTGCCAGCAGCTCCACGTCCGGGGGAAGCTATAATTCACCCCTCCACTTT.

The V and J genes are TRBV18 and TRBJ1-5; the D is unclear. The germline gives CDR1 KGHSH, CDR2 LQKENI. V lost 3 bases, J lost 0 bases, and 15 bases lay in between. The CDR3 length is 17 residues. In nucleotides, the CDR3 is TGTGCCAGCTCACCGATATCTAGGGAATTTAGCAATCAGCCCCAGCATTTT. Protein product: CASSPISREFSNQPQHF.

V usage is TRBV4-1 and J usage is TRBJ2-4, with 9 bases matching TRBD1. This CDR3 has 12 amino acids. The ends lost 1 base at V and 15 bases at J; junction bases unmatched: 4. The germline CDR1 and CDR2 sequences are MGHRA and YSYEKL. This chain's CDR3 is CASSQGTGARYF. CDR3 bases: TGCGCCAGCAGCCAAGGGACAGGGGCACGGTACTTC.

The V call is TRBV11-2, the J call TRBJ1-1; D gene unclear. V was pared by 5 bases and J by 9 bases, with 16 bases between. The CDR3 contains 13 residues. Germline CDR1 SGHAT, CDR2 FQNNGV. In nucleotides, the CDR3 is TGTGCCAGCAGCCGCTTAGTGGATGGGCAAGCTTTCTTT. As protein: CASSRLVDGQAFF.

The V and J genes are TRBV5-1 and TRBJ2-7, with TRBD1 matching 7 bases. Germline-derived CDR1 and CDR2 are SGHRS and YFSETQ. The J segment lost 0 bases and the V segment lost 3 bases, leaving 12 bases of the junction unmatched. The CDR3 spans 17 residues. CDR3 sequence: CASSWGQIRALSYEQYF. The CDR3 region has the DNA TGCGCCAGCAGCTGGGGACAGATCAGGGCTCTCTCCTACGAGCAGTACTTC.

The rearrangement links TRBV29-1 to TRBJ2-7; D uncertain. Germline loops: CDR1 SQVTM, CDR2 ANQGSEA. Trimming pared 4 bases from V and 5 bases from J, leaving 9 bases between. This CDR3 region has 11 residues. For the CDR3, the DNA is TGCAGCGTTGGGAACTGGAACGAGCAGTACTTC. It encodes CSVGNWNEQYF.

The V and J genes are TRBV5-6 and TRBJ2-5; 7 bases fit TRBD1. Germline-derived CDR1 and CDR2 are SGHDT and YYEEEE. Trimming at V came to 0 bases and at J to 6 bases, leaving 5 bases not matched to a gene. The CDR3 is 14 residues long. The CDR3 reads CASSLVGGGQTQYF. Here the CDR3 DNA reads TGTGCCAGCAGCTTGGTAGGGGGCGGACAGACCCAGTACTTC.

The chain joins TRBV16 to TRBJ2-3; TRBD2 matches at 9 bases. Germline CDR1 reads KGHSY; CDR2 reads FQNENV. V lost 2 bases and J lost 2; bases outside the gene matches: 14. This CDR3 spans 19 amino acids. The CDR3 sequence: CASSQQGDSREGNTDTQYF. The DNA for the CDR3 is TGTGCCAGCAGCCAACAGGGTGACTCGCGGGAGGGGAACACAGATACGCAGTATTTT.

The gene calls are TRBV19 and TRBJ2-3; D possibly corresponds to TRBD1 (6 bases). CDR1 is LNHDA and CDR2 is SQIVND in the germline V gene (reference sequence). Trimming stripped 10 bases from V and 4 bases from J, with 18 bases between. CDR3 length equals 14 residues. The CDR3 region has the DNA TGTGCCACCAAGGACAGACTTGGCGCAGATACGCAGTATTTT. Translated: CATKDRLGADTQYF.

The chain carries TRBV5-6 and TRBJ2-1; possible D gene TRBD2, 5 bases. Germline-derived CDR1 and CDR2 are SGHDT and YYEEEE. The CDR3 runs to 18 residues. The V end lost 2 bases, the J end lost 0 bases, and 18 bases lay between the germline ends. CDR3 sequence reads: CASSFFLARWSSYNEQFF. CDR3 bases: TGTGCCAGCAGCTTCTTTTTAGCGCGATGGAGCTCCTACAATGAGCAGTTCTTC.

V and J are TRBV2 and TRBJ2-7, with D tentatively TRBD1 or TRBD2 (6 bases each). Looked up from germline, CDR1 is SNHLY and CDR2 is FYNNEI. The germline V and J ends were trimmed by 2 bases and 7 bases, with 15 bases remaining between them. The CDR3 sequence is 14 residues long. CDR3 region: CASSESGATGEQYF. As DNA, the CDR3 is TGTGCCAGCAGTGAATCGGGGGCTACGGGAGAGCAGTACTTC.

This rearrangement joins TRBV6-2 or TRBV6-3 to TRBJ1-6; unclear D gene. Per germline, CDR1 MNHEY and CDR2 SVGEGT. Trimming pared 2 bases from V and 3 bases from J, leaving 14 bases between. There are 17 residues in the CDR3. CDR3 DNA sequence: TGTGCCAGCAGTTACGGGCTTCGACTGAACTATAATTCACCCCTCCACTTT. This gives the protein CASSYGLRLNYNSPLHF.

The chain couples TRBV27 to TRBJ1-2; 7 bases are a match to TRBD1. Germline values: CDR1 MNHEY, CDR2 SMNVEV (reference sequence). The CDR3 sequence is 15 residues long. Unmatched junction bases numbered 6, after V lost 4 bases and J lost 1 base. The CDR3 loop is CASSSLGTDNYGYTF. The CDR3 DNA reads as TGTGCCAGCAGTTCCCTCGGGACAGATAACTATGGCTACACCTTC.

J is TRBJ2-7 and V is TRBV19, with TRBD2 matching over 9 bases. Trimming at V came to 4 bases and at J to 6 bases, leaving 10 bases not matched to a gene. Germline V CDR1 and CDR2: LNHDA, SQIVND (reference sequence). The CDR3 sequence is 15 residues long. The CDR3 DNA reads TGTGCCAGTAGTAAACTAGCGGGTCCCCGGGTCGAGCAGTACTTC. Residues: CASSKLAGPRVEQYF.

The chain couples TRBV2 to TRBJ1-6, with 7 bases lining up with TRBD1. Germline CDR1 is SNHLY and CDR2 is FYNNEI. The CDR3 consists of 17 residues. V dropped 4 bases and J dropped 7; count of bases not matched to a gene: 13. CDR3 sequence reads: CASSVLGWDSRNSPLHF. CDR3 coding DNA: TGTGCCAGCAGTGTCCTGGGATGGGACAGCAGGAATTCACCCCTCCACTTT.

The chain links TRBV18 to TRBJ1-6, with D possibly being TRBD1 (6 bases). The V gene's germline CDR1 is KGHSH and CDR2 LQKENI. Between the trimmed V and J ends, which lost 4 bases and 9 bases, there was a span of 16 bases. This CDR3 is 15 amino acids long. In DNA form, the CDR3 reads TGTGCCAGCTCACAAGGCCAGGGGAAAGGTTCACCCCTCCACTTT. Amino acid sequence: CASSQGQGKGSPLHF.

The rearrangement uses TRBV6-1 and TRBJ1-3, with D tentatively TRBD1 (6 bases). V was trimmed by 1 base and J by 4 bases, leaving 8 bases between them. CDR1 MNHNS and CDR2 SASEGT come from the germline V gene. The CDR3 runs 14 residues. For the CDR3, the DNA is TGTGCCAGCAGTGAAGGAGGGGGAGGAAACACCATATATTTT. This translates into CASSEGGGGNTIYF.

The chain has TRBV4-2 and TRBJ2-3, with D perhaps matching TRBD1 or TRBD2 (5 bases each). Germline V lookup: CDR1 LGHNA, CDR2 YNFKEQ. The CDR3 spans 15 residues. Deletions cut 1 base from V and 4 bases from J, with 12 bases between. This CDR3 is CASSQVARGADTQYF. CDR3 nucleotides: TGTGCCAGCAGCCAAGTTGCTAGAGGGGCAGATACGCAGTATTTT.

This chain connects TRBV19 to TRBJ1-5; tentative D call: TRBD1 (5 bases). Per germline, CDR1 LNHDA and CDR2 SQIVND (reference sequence). The CDR3 consists of 15 residues. V lost 4 bases and J lost 1, with 11 bases in between. DNA of the CDR3: TGTGCCAGTAGTAGAGGAGGGGAGAGCAATCAGCCCCAGCATTTT. It encodes CASSRGGESNQPQHF.

This clone was seen just once. V gene TRBV2 combines with J gene TRBJ1-5; D perhaps matches TRBD1 (5 bases). Germline V gene data show CDR1 as SNHLY and CDR2 as FYNNEI. The length of the CDR3 is 15 residues. V shed 7 bases and J shed 0 bases, with 13 bases lying between them. This chain's CDR3 is CASTWTRHSNQPQHF. DNA for the CDR3: TGTGCCAGCACCTGGACAAGACATAGCAATCAGCCCCAGCATTTT.

V usage is TRBV7-9 and J usage is TRBJ2-7; no reliable D call. Per germline, CDR1 SEHNR and CDR2 FQNEAQ (reference sequence). Trimming removed 2 bases at V and 9 bases at J, with 5 bases between. The length of the CDR3 is 10 residues. CDR3 DNA sequence: TGTGCCAGCAGCTTAATAGGGCAGTACTTC. This codes for CASSLIGQYF.

This clone was detected only once. The V gene is TRBV28, the J gene TRBJ1-4; 9 positions agree with TRBD1. The germline CDR1 and CDR2 sequences are MDHEN and SYDVKM. V dropped 3 bases and J dropped 8; count of bases not matched to a gene: 10. The CDR3 length is 16 residues. The CDR3 sequence: CASSLKWLTGGEKLFF. Here the CDR3 DNA reads TGTGCCAGCAGTTTGAAATGGCTAACAGGGGGCGAAAAACTGTTTTTT.